Listed below are T cell receptor beta chains from one sample, sequenced in a study of CD8 T cells in Susac syndrome. Via MiXCR, TCRdb re-called the immunoSEQ multiplex PCR reads, giving one row per CDR3 protein. The table records fewer than 350,000 distinct CDR3 sequences, roughly 85% of them present only once. Sequenced material: CD8+ T cells from PBMCs. All receptors come from a human donor with multiple sclerosis. The CDR3 runs from the conserved cysteine through the conserved F or W. D genes are given only for firm matches. Expanded clones get a size class; other rows say once, few or many, or leave the size out.

>TRBV15|-|once|TRBJ2-2
TGTGCCACCAGCACATTACATAAGGCCGGGGAGCTGTTTTTT
CATSTLHKAGELFF
>TRBV15|-|-|TRBJ2-2
TGTGCCACCAGCAGAGTTCAGGGAGAGGGGGAGCTGTTTTTT
CATSRVQGEGELFF
>TRBV9|-|-|TRBJ2-1
TGTGCCAGCAGCGTAGAACTAGACCAAGATGAGCAGTTCTTC
CASSVELDQDEQFF
>TRBV5-6|TRBD1|few|TRBJ2-7
TGTGCCAGCAGCTTGGATTATGACAGGGTGGATGAAGAGCAGTACTTC
CASSLDYDRVDEEQYF
>TRBV9|-|-|TRBJ2-7
TGTGCCAGCAGCGTAGACCCACAGGGTCACGGAGTCTACGAGCAGTACTTC
CASSVDPQGHGVYEQYF
>TRBV7-2|-|-|TRBJ1-2
TGTGCCAGCTGGAACTATGGCTACACCTTC
CASWNYGYTF
>TRBV7-9|-|-|TRBJ1-1
TGTGCCAGCAGCTTAACGAGACCTCGACAACACACTGAAGCTTTCTTT
CASSLTRPRQHTEAFF
>TRBV27|TRBD2|once|TRBJ2-7
TGTGCCAGCAGTTTTGGGACTAGCGGTCGGTACGAGCAGTACTTC
CASSFGTSGRYEQYF
>TRBV28|-|few|TRBJ2-1
TGTGCCAGCAGTTCCCCCGGGGATGAGCAGTTCTTC
CASSSPGDEQFF
>TRBV9|-|once|TRBJ2-1
TGTGCCAGCAGCGACAGGGCTAGCAGGAACAATGAGCAGTTCTTC
CASSDRASRNNEQFF
>TRBV7-6|TRBD2|few|TRBJ2-1
TGTGCCAGCAGCTTAGGCCTAGCGGGAGGACTCTCCTACAATGAGCAGTTCTTC
CASSLGLAGGLSYNEQFF
>TRBV25-1|TRBD1|-|TRBJ1-2
TGTGCCAGCAGTGAATATGGGGGGCCCCAACAGGGGGATGGCTACACCTTC
CASSEYGGPQQGDGYTF
>TRBV27|-|few|TRBJ2-7
TGTGCCAGCAGTCTCCTGGGGACGTCACAGGGAAGAGAGCAGTACTTC
CASSLLGTSQGREQYF
>TRBV9|-|-|TRBJ2-5
TGTGCCAGCAGCGTCATGCCGGGACTGCCTTTGGAGACCCAGTACTTC
CASSVMPGLPLETQYF
>TRBV5-6|TRBD1|-|TRBJ1-2
TGTGCCAGCAGCCCCTCATTACAGGGGCCCGGAAACTATGGCTACACCTTC
CASSPSLQGPGNYGYTF
>TRBV6-5|-|-|TRBJ2-7
TGTGCCAGCAGTTACGAGTTTATTAGCAGCTGGCAGCTAAAATGCAACGAGCAGTACTTC
CASSYEFISSWQLKCNEQYF
>TRBV4-3|TRBD2|-|TRBJ2-3
TGCGCCAGCAGCCAAAGCGGGGCCCCCATAGCGGGAGGGCCGGCAGATACGCAGTATTTT
CASSQSGAPIAGGPADTQYF
>TRBV11-2|-|-|TRBJ2-1
TGTGCCAGCAGCCCTTTCGAGGGATATGAGCAGTTCTTC
CASSPFEGYEQFF
>TRBV9|-|-|TRBJ2-1
TGTGCCAGCAGCGTAGCCAGGGCAGCCATCACGGATGAGCAGTTCTTC
CASSVARAAITDEQFF
>TRBV28|-|-|TRBJ2-4
TGTGCCAGCGGCAATCCCCAGGGTCTCCACATTCAGTACTTC
CASGNPQGLHIQYF
>TRBV20-1|-|-|TRBJ2-1
TGCAGTGCTAGAGGCAGACAGCTCTACAATGAGCAGTTCTTC
CSARGRQLYNEQFF
>TRBV28|TRBD2|once|TRBJ2-1
TGTGCCAGCAGTTTCCTAGCGGTCCGAACGAATGAGCAGTTCTTC
CASSFLAVRTNEQFF
>TRBV28|-|-|TRBJ1-5
TGTGCCAGCAGTCACCCCCAGGGGCAGGCGGATCAGCCCCAGCATTTT
CASSHPQGQADQPQHF
>TRBV20-1|-|-|TRBJ2-7
TGCAGTGCTAGGTCGGTGGCTACCACTTCCTACGAGCAGTACTTC
CSARSVATTSYEQYF
>TRBV19|TRBD2|-|TRBJ2-7
TGTGCCAGTAGTATTTTAGGAGCGGGAGCCCACGAGCAGTACTTC
CASSILGAGAHEQYF
>TRBV28|-|-|TRBJ1-6
TGTGCCAGCAGTTTCCCCACGAGACCGAAAATGAATTCACCCCTCCACTTT
CASSFPTRPKMNSPLHF
>TRBV27|TRBD2|-|TRBJ2-2
TGTGCCAGCAGTTTAGGGAGGGCCACCAATCTGTTTTTT
CASSLGRATNLFF
>TRBV23-1|TRBD1|-|TRBJ2-5
TGCGCCAGCAGTCAATTGCCGGACAGGGACCAAGAGACCCAGTACTTC
CASSQLPDRDQETQYF
>TRBV28|-|-|TRBJ2-2
TGTGCCAGCAGTTCGTCCGGACCACGGGGGGAGCTGTTTTTT
CASSSSGPRGELFF
>TRBV4-3|-|-|TRBJ2-6
TGCGCCAGCAGCTACTTTCGGGTCAGGGGAGGGTCTGGGGCCAACGTCCTGACTTTC
CASSYFRVRGGSGANVLTF
>TRBV7-9|TRBD1|-|TRBJ1-3
TGTGCCAGCAGCCCCTTACAGGGGGTACTTGGAAACACCATATATTTT
CASSPLQGVLGNTIYF
>TRBV7-8|-|-|TRBJ2-1
TGTGCCAGCAGCTTAGGAGGGTTTTCGAATGAGCAGTTCTTC
CASSLGGFSNEQFF
>TRBV27|-|-|TRBJ1-1
TGTGCCAGCAGCCCGCTGGGCCCCGGCACTGAAGCTTTCTTT
CASSPLGPGTEAFF
>TRBV28|-|once|TRBJ1-2
TGTGCCAGCAGTCCGCACAGTGCGTATGGCTACACCTTC
CASSPHSAYGYTF
>TRBV19|-|once|TRBJ2-2
TGTGCCAGTACCCCGGGACTCTACACCGGGGAGCTGTTTTTT
CASTPGLYTGELFF
>TRBV20-1|-|-|TRBJ2-1
TGCAGTGCTAGTTTGTGGGATCGAGGCAATGAGCAGTTCTTC
CSASLWDRGNEQFF
>TRBV12-3/TRBV12-4|-|-|TRBJ1-5
TGTGCCACCAGGCTAGGCCAGGTGAACCAGCCCCAGCATTTT
CATRLGQVNQPQHF
>TRBV9|-|-|TRBJ2-5
TGTGCCAGCAGCGACCCCCGGGACATGAGAGAGACCCAGTACTTC
CASSDPRDMRETQYF
>TRBV28|-|-|TRBJ2-7
TGTGCCAGCAGTCCAATTCAGGGAGACGGTTACGAGCAGTACTTC
CASSPIQGDGYEQYF
>TRBV29-1|-|-|TRBJ1-5
TGCAGCGTTGGGGAAGGCGGGGTAGGAAATCAGCCCCAGCATTTT
CSVGEGGVGNQPQHF
>TRBV2|TRBD1|-|TRBJ2-2
TGTGCCAGACGGGACAGGGGAGCGGCCGGGGAGCTGTTTTTT
CARRDRGAAGELFF
>TRBV5-8|TRBD2|-|TRBJ2-1
TGTGCCAGCAGTGTAAGTCTAGCGGGTGACAATGCGCAGTTCTTC
CASSVSLAGDNAQFF
>TRBV5-6|-|-|TRBJ2-5
TGTGCCAGCAGCTGGGCCTGGGAAGAGACCCAGTACTTC
CASSWAWEETQYF
>TRBV7-8|-|once|TRBJ2-3
TGTGCCAGCAGCTTGGTCGGTGGACTTGGCACAGATACGCAGTATTTT
CASSLVGGLGTDTQYF
>TRBV11-2|TRBD1|-|TRBJ2-1
TGTGCCAGCAGCTTACAGGGGGACAATGAGCAGTTCTTC
CASSLQGDNEQFF
>TRBV12-3/TRBV12-4|-|few|TRBJ2-3
TGTGCCAGCACCCTGGGGGGTAGCACAGATACGCAGTATTTT
CASTLGGSTDTQYF
>TRBV30|-|-|TRBJ1-5
TGTGCCTGGAACACAATAGCAAATCAGCCCCAGCATTTT
CAWNTIANQPQHF
>TRBV13|-|few|TRBJ2-7
TGTGCCAGCAGCTTTAGCGGCAGATCCTACGAGCAGTACTTC
CASSFSGRSYEQYF
>TRBV19|-|-|TRBJ1-5
TGTGCCAGTAGTATAGACGGCAGCTTCAATCAGCCCCAGCATTTT
CASSIDGSFNQPQHF
>TRBV30|TRBD2|-|TRBJ2-1
TGTGCCTGGGCGACTAGCGGGAGTTGGAATGAGCAGTTCTTC
CAWATSGSWNEQFF
>TRBV19|-|-|TRBJ1-5
TGTGCCAGTAGTATAGATCTGACGAGCTGGGGCAATCAGCCCCAGCATTTT
CASSIDLTSWGNQPQHF
>TRBV29-1|-|-|TRBJ2-6
TGCAGCGTTGGAGGGCAGCTATCTGGGGCCAACGTCCTGACTTTC
CSVGGQLSGANVLTF
>TRBV7-9|-|-|TRBJ1-1
TGTGCCAGCAGCTATCCTATAGCCACTGAAGCTTTCTTT
CASSYPIATEAFF
>TRBV6-5|-|few|TRBJ2-2
TGTGCCAGCAGTTACTCCGTGTCAGGGAACACCGGGGAGCTGTTTTTT
CASSYSVSGNTGELFF
>TRBV4-3|TRBD1|-|TRBJ2-1
TGCGCCAGCAGCCCCCCTGGGGACAGGGGAAGAAATGAGCAGTTCTTC
CASSPPGDRGRNEQFF
>TRBV12-3/TRBV12-4|TRBD1|-|TRBJ1-5
TGTGCCAGCAGTTCCCTCAGGGGGCAGCCCCAGCATTTT
CASSSLRGQPQHF
>TRBV6-5|-|-|TRBJ2-1
TGTGCCAGCAGCCGCCTGGGACCCTACAATGAGCAGTTCTTC
CASSRLGPYNEQFF
>TRBV12-3/TRBV12-4|-|-|TRBJ2-6
TGTGCCAGCAGTTTATTTCTGAGGGCCTGGAAGCTTTGGATCTCTGGGGCCAACGTCCTGACTTTC
CASSLFLRAWKLWISGANVLTF
>TRBV15|TRBD2|-|TRBJ2-3
TGTGCCACCAGCAGAGATTCGACTAGCGGGAGGACAGATACGCAGTATTTT
CATSRDSTSGRTDTQYF